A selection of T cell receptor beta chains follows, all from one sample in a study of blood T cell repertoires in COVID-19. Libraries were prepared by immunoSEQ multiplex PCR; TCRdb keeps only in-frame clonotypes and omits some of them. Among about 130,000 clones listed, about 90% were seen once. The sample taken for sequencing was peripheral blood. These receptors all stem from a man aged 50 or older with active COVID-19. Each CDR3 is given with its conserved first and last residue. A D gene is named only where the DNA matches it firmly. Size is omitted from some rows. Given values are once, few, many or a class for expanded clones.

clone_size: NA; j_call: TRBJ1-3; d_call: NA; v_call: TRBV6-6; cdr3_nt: TGTGCCAGCACCCGAGGAGCCACCATATATTTT; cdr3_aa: CASTRGATIYF
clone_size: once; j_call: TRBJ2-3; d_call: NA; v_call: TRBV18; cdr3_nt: TGTGCCAGCTCAGAAGTTCGGGATACGCAGTATTTT; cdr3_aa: CASSEVRDTQYF
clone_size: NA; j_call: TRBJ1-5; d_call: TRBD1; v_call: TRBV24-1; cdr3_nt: TGTGCCACCAGTGATTTTGTCCCCGGGGGACAGAGCAATCAGCCCCAGCATTTT; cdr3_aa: CATSDFVPGGQSNQPQHF
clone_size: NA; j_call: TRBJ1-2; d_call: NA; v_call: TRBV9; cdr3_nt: TGTGCCAGCAGCGCCGGGACTTATACTAACTATGGCTACACCTTC; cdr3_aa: CASSAGTYTNYGYTF
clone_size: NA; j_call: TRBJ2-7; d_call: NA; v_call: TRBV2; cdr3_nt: TGTGCCAGCAGTAAAACCTACAGGAGCTACGAGCAGTACTTC; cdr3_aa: CASSKTYRSYEQYF
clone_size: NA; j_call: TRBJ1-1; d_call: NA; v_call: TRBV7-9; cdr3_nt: TGTGCCAGCAGCTGGAGGGTTGGTGAAGCTTTCTTT; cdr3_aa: CASSWRVGEAFF
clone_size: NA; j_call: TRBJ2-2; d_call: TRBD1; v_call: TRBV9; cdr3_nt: TGTGCCAGCAGCGGAACAGGGGCCCGAGGTCTCTGGGAGCTGTTTTTT; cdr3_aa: CASSGTGARGLWELFF
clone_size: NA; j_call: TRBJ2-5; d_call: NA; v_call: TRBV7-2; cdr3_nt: TGTGCCAGCAGCTTAGGCCCCCCTATGGGGGGGGGCTCGGAGACCCAGTACTTC; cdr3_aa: CASSLGPPMGGGSETQYF
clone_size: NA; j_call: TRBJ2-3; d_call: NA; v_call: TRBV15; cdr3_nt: TGTGCCACCAGCAGAGGGAGCTCTAGCACAGATACGCAGTATTTT; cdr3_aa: CATSRGSSSTDTQYF
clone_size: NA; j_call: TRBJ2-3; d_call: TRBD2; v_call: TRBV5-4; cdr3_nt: TGTGCCAGCAGCTTGGGGACTAGCGGGGGGGCCGCAGATACGCAGTATTTT; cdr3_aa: CASSLGTSGGAADTQYF
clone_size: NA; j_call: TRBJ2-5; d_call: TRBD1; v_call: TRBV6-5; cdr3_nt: TGTGCCAGCAGTTTACTGACAGGGGGGCAAGAGACCCAGTACTTC; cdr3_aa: CASSLLTGGQETQYF
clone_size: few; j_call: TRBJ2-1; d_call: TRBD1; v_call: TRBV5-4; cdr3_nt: TGTGCCAGCAGCGCGACAGGGAGCCCCTACAATGAGCAGTTCTTC; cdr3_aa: CASSATGSPYNEQFF
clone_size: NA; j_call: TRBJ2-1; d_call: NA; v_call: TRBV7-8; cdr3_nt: TGTGCCAGCATCAGGCAGCCCCCCTCCCCGGGGTCCTACAATGAGCAGTTCTTC; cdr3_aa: CASIRQPPSPGSYNEQFF
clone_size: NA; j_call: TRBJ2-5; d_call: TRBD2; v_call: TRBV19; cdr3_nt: TGTGCCAGTAGTATTCTAGCGGGGGGGCCGGAGACCCAGTACTTC; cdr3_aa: CASSILAGGPETQYF
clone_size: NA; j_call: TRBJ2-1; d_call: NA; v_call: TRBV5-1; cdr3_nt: TGCGCCAGCACCGACGGGGACACCCCCTACAATGAGCAGTTCTTC; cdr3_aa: CASTDGDTPYNEQFF
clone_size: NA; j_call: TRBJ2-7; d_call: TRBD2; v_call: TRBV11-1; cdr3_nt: TGTGCCAGCAGCTTAGCGATGGCTAGCGGGGGGAGCGAGCAGTACTTC; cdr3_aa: CASSLAMASGGSEQYF
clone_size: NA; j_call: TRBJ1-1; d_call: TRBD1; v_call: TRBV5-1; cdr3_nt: TGCGCCAGCAGCTTGTCCGGGACAGTGAACACTGAAGCTTTCTTT; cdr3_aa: CASSLSGTVNTEAFF
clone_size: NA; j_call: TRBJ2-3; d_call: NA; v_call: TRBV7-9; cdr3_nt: TGTGCCAGCAGCTCCCGAGCTTTCCACAGCACAGATACGCAGTATTTT; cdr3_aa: CASSSRAFHSTDTQYF
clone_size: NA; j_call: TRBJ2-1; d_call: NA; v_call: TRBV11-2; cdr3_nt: TGTGCCAGCAGCTCCAGTCCGGGGCAGTTCTTC; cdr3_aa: CASSSSPGQFF
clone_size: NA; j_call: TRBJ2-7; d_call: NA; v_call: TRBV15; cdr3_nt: TGTGCCACCAGCAAAGAGGGGGGTTTGGACGAGCAGTACTTC; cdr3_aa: CATSKEGGLDEQYF
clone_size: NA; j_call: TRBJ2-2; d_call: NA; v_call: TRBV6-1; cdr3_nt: TGTGCCAGCAGTGACACCGGGAGAGAGCTGTTTTTT; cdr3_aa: CASSDTGRELFF
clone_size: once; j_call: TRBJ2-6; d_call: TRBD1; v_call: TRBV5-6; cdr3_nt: TGTGCCAGCACCACAGAGACAGGGGTTCCTGGGGCCAACGTCCTGACTTTC; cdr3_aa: CASTTETGVPGANVLTF
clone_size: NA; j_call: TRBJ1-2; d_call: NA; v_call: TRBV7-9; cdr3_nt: TGTGCCAGCAGCCCTCCGGGAGTCGAAGGGGTGTATGGCTACACCTTC; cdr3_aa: CASSPPGVEGVYGYTF
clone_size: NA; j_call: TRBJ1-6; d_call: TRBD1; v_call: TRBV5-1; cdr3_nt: TGCGCCAGCAGCTTAGGCCAGGGGGTGTCACCCCTCCACTTT; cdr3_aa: CASSLGQGVSPLHF
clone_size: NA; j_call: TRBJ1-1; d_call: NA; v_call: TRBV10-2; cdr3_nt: TGCGCCAGCAGGGTGGGGAGGGGGTTGAACACTGAAGCTTTCTTT; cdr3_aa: CASRVGRGLNTEAFF
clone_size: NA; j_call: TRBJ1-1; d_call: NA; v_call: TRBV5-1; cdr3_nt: TGCGCCAGCAGCCCTCGGCTGGGCCCGAACACTGAAGCTTTCTTT; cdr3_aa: CASSPRLGPNTEAFF
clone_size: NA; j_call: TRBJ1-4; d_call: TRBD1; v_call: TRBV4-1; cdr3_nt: TGCGCCAGCAGCCAGGACAGGGGGCAGGTCTGGGAAAAACTGTTTTTT; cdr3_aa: CASSQDRGQVWEKLFF
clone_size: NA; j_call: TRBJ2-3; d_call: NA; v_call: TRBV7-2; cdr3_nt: TGTGCCAGCAGCTTAGTCGGTACTGCAGCGACAGATACGCAGTATTTT; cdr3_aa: CASSLVGTAATDTQYF
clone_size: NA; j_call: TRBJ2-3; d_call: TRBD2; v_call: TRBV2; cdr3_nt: TGTGCCAGCAGTGTCCGGGGGGGCAACACAGATACGCAGTATTTT; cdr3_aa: CASSVRGGNTDTQYF
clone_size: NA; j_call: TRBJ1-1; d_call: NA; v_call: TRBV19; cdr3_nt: TGTGCCAGTAGTATAGATGAGGCGGCGGGTGAAGCTTTCTTT; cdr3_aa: CASSIDEAAGEAFF
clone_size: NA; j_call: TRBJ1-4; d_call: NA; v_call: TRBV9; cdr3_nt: TGTGCCAGCAGCGTAGGTAGTGCAATCGAAAAACTGTTTTTT; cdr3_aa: CASSVGSAIEKLFF
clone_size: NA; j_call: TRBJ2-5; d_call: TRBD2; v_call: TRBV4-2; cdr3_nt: TGTGCCAGCAGCCCGAACCTTAGCGGGGGGGCCGTCACGGAGACCCAGTACTTC; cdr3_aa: CASSPNLSGGAVTETQYF
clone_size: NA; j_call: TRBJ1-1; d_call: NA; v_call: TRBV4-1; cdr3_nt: TGCGCCAGCAGCCAAGCGGCTTCATCACGGCGGACTGAAGCTTTCTTT; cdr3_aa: CASSQAASSRRTEAFF
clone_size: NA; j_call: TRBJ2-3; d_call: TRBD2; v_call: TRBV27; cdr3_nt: TGTGCCAGCAGTTTACCGACTAGCGGGGGCCGCACAGATACGCAGTATTTT; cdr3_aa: CASSLPTSGGRTDTQYF
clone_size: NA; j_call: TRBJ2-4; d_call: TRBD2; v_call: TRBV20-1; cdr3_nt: TGCAGTGCTAGTCCCCCAGCTGGCGGGGGGGTCAAAAACATTCAGTACTTC; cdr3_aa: CSASPPAGGGVKNIQYF
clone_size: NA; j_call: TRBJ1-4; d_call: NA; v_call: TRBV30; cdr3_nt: TGTGCCTGGAGTGAGGGGTTTGGAAAACTGTTTTTT; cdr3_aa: CAWSEGFGKLFF
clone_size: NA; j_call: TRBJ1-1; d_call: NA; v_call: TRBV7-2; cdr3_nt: TGTGCCAGCAGGCACAGGAATTCTGAAGCTTTCTTT; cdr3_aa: CASRHRNSEAFF
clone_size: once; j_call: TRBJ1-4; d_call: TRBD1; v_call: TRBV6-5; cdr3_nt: TGTGCCAGCAGTTCACGGGGGACAGGGGGTGAAAAACTGTTTTTT; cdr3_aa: CASSSRGTGGEKLFF
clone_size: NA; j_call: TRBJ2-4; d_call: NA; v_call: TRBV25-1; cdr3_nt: TGTGCCAGCAGTGAGCCCACTTCTTCCCTAGCCAAAAACATTCAGTACTTC; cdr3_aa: CASSEPTSSLAKNIQYF
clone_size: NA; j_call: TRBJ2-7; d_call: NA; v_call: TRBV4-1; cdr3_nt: TGCGCCAGCAGCCAACCCTGGGCCGAGCAGTACTTC; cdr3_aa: CASSQPWAEQYF
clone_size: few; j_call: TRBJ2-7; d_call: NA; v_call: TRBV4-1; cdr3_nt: TGCGCCAGCAGCACTTTAATCGGGAATGGAGAGCAGTACTTC; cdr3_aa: CASSTLIGNGEQYF
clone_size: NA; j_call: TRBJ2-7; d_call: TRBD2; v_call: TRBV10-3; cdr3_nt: TGTGCCATCAGTGGGCCCTCTAGCGGGGGGGCCACAGGAGGCTACGAGCAGTACTTC; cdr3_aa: CAISGPSSGGATGGYEQYF
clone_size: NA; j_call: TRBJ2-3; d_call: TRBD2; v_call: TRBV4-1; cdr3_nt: TGCGCCAGCAGCCAAGGCGGGAGAAGCACAGATACGCAGTATTTT; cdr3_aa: CASSQGGRSTDTQYF
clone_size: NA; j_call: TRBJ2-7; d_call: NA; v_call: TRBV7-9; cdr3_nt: TGTGCCAGCAGCTTAGAGGGGTTAAGCTCCTACGAGCAGTACTTC; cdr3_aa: CASSLEGLSSYEQYF
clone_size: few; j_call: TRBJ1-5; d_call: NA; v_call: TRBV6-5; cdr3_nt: TGTGCCAGCAGTAACCCGGGTCAGCCCCAGCATTTT; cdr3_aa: CASSNPGQPQHF
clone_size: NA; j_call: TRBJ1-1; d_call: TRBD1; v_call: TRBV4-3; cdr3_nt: TGCGCCAGCAGGGCGGGGGGACAGGGTAACACTGAAGCTTTCTTT; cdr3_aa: CASRAGGQGNTEAFF
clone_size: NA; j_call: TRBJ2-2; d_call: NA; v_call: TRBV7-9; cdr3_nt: TGTGCCAGCAGCCCCACGTTAGTGCTCTTATTCACCGGGGAGCTGTTTTTT; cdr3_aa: CASSPTLVLLFTGELFF
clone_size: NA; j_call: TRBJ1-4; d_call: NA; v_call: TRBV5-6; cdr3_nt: TGTGCCAGCAGCCGCGTCGGGGTGGGGAATGAAAAACTGTTTTTT; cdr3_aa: CASSRVGVGNEKLFF
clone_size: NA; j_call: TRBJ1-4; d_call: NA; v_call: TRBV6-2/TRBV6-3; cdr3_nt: TGTGCCAGCAGTTACCAACCGCTGCAGGGACTGTTTTTT; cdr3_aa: CASSYQPLQGLFF
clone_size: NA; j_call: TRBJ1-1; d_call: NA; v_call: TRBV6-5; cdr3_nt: TGTGCCAGCAGACCTTTGGTGGAAGGGAGGGACGCTTTCTTT; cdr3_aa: CASRPLVEGRDAFF
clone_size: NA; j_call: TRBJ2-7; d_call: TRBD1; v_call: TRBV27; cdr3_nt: TGTGCCAGCAGTGGACAGGGCAGCTCCTACGAGCAGTACTTC; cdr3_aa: CASSGQGSSYEQYF
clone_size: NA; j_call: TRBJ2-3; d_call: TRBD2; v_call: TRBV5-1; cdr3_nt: TGCGCCAGCAGCCCGGCGGGGACTAGCTTCCCAGATACGCAGTATTTT; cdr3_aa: CASSPAGTSFPDTQYF
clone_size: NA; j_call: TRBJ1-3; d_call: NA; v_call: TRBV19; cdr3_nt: TGTGCCAGTAGTATAGGATCGTATTCAGCTGGAAACACCATATATTTT; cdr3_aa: CASSIGSYSAGNTIYF
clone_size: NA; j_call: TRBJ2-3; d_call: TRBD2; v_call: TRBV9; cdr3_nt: TGTGCCAGCACCCTCGGCGGGGGAAGCACAGATACGCAGTATTTT; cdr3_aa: CASTLGGGSTDTQYF
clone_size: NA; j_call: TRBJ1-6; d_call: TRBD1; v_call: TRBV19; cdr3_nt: TGTGCCACACAACGTCGGACAGGGAATAATTCACCCCTCCACTTT; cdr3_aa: CATQRRTGNNSPLHF
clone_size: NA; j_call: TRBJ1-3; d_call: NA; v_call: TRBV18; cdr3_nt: TGTGCCAGCTCACCAGCCGAGAGCTCTGGAAACACCATATATTTT; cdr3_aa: CASSPAESSGNTIYF